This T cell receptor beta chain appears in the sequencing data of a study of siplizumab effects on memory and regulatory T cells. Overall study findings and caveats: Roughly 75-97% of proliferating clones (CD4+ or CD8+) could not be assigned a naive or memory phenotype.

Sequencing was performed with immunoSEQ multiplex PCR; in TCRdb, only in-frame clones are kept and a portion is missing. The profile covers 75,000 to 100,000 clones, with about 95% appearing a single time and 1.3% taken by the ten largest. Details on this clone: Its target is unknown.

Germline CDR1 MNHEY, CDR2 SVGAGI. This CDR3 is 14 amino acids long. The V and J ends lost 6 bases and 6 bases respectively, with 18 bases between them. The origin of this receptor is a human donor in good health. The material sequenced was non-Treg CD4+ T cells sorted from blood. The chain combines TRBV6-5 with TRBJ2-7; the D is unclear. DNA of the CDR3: TGTGCCAGCAGCCCTTGGGTCTCGACGTCCGAGCAGTACTTC. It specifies CASSPWVSTSEQYF.